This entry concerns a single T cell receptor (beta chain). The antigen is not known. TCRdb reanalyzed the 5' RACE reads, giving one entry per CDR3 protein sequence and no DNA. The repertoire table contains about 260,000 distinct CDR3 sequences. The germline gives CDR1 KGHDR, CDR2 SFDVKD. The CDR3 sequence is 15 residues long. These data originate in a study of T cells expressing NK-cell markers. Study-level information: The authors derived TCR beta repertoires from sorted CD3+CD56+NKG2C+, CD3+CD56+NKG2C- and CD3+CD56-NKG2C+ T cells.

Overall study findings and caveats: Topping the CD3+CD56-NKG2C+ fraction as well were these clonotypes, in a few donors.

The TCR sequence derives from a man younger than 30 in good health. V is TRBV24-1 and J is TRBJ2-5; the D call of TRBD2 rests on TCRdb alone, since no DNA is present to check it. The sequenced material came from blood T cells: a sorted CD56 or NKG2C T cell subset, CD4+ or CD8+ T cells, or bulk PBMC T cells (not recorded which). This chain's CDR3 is CATSDLQGGQETQYF.